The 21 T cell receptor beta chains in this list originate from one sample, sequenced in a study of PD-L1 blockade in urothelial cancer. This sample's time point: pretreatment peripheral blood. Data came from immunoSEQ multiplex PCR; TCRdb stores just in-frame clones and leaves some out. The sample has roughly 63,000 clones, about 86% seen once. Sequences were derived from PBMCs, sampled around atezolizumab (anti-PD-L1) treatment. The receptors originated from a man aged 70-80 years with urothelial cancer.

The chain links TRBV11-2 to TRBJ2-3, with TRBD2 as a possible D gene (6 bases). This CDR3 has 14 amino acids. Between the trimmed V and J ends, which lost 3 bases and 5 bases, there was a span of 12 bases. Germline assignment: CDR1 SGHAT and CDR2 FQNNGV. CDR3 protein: CASSLSGSQDTQYF. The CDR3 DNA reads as TGTGCCAGCAGCTTGTCCGGGAGTCAAGATACGCAGTATTTT. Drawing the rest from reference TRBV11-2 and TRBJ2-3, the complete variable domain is EAGVAQSPRYKIIEKRQSVAFWCNPISGHATLYWYQQILGQGPKLLIQFQNNGVVDDSQLPKDRFSAERLKGVDSTLKIQPAKLEDSAVYLCASSLSGSQDTQYFGPGTRLTVL.

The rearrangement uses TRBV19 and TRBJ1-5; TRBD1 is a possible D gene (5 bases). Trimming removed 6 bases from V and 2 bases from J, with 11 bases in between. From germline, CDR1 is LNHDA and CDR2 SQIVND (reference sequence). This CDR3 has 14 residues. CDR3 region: CASSPGGRNQPQHF. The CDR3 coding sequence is TGTGCCAGTAGCCCCGGGGGTCGCAATCAGCCCCAGCATTTT.

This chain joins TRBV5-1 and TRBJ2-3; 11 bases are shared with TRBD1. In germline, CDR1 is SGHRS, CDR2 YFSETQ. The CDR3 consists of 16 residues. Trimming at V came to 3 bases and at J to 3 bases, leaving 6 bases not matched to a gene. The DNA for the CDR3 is TGCGCCAGCAGCTCCACCGGGACAGGGGGGACAGATACGCAGTATTTT. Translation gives CASSSTGTGGTDTQYF.

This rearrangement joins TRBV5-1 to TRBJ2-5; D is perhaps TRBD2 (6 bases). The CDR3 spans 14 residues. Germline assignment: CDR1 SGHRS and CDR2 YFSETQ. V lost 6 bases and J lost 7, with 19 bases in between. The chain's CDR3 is CASKRMEGRGTQYF. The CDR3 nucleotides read TGCGCCAGCAAGCGAATGGAGGGAAGGGGGACCCAGTACTTC.

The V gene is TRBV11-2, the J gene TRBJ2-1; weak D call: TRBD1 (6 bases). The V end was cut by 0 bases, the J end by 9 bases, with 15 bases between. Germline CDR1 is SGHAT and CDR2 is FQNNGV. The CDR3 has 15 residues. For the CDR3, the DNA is TGTGCCAGCAGCTTAGAGCCGGGGACATGGGGTGAGCAGTTCTTC. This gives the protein CASSLEPGTWGEQFF.

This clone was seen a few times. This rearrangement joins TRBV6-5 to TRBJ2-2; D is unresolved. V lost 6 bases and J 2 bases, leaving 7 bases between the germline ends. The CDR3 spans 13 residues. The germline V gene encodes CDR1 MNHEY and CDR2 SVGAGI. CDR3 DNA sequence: TGTGCCAGCAGCCGCAGTAACACCGGGGAGCTGTTTTTT. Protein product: CASSRSNTGELFF.

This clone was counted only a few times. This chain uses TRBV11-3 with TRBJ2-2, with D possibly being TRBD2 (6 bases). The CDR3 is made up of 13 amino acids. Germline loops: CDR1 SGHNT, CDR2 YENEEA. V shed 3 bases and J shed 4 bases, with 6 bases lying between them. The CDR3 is CASSLGLTGELFF. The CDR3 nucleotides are TGTGCCAGCAGCTTGGGACTCACCGGGGAGCTGTTTTTT.

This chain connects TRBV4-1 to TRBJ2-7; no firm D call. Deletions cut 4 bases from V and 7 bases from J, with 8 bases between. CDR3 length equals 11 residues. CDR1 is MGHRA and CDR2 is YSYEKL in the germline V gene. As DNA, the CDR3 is TGCGCCAGCAGCCTAGATTCGGAGCAGTACTTC. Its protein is CASSLDSEQYF.

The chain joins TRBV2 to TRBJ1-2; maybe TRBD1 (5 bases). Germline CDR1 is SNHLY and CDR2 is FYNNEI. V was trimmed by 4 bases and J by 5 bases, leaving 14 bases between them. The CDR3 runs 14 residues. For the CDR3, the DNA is TGTGCCAGCAGTGGTTTGGCAGGGTCGTATGGCTACACCTTC. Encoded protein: CASSGLAGSYGYTF. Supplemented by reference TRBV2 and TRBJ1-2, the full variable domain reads EPEVTQTPSHQVTQMGQEVILRCVPISNHLYFYWYRQILGQKVEFLVSFYNNEISEKSEIFDDQFSVERPDGSNFTLKIRSTKLEDSAMYFCASSGLAGSYGYTFGSGTRLTVV.

CDR3 nucleotide sequence: TGTGCCAGCAGCGCGATAGCGGGAGGGCCCCAGTACTTC. Translating gives CASSAIAGGPQYF. The rearrangement joins TRBV9 to TRBJ2-4; 11 positions match TRBD2. V dropped 3 bases and J dropped 13; count of bases not matched to a gene: 6. The CDR3 has 13 residues. Germline CDR1 is SGDLS and CDR2 is YYNGEE.

The CDR3 DNA sequence: TGTGCCAGCAGCTTTGTGGCGGGAGCGGACGAGCAGTACTTC. Translating it yields CASSFVAGADEQYF. V usage is TRBV7-6 and J usage is TRBJ2-7; 7 positions match TRBD2. Per germline, CDR1 SGHVS and CDR2 FNYEAQ. The CDR3 runs to 14 residues. V lost 3 bases to trimming and J lost 5 bases; unmatched junction nucleotides: 7.

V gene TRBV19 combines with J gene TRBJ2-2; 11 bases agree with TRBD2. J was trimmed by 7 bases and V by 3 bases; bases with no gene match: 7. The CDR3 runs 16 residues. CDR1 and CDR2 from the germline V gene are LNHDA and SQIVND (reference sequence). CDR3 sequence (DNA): TGTGCCAGTAGTATCAGTAGCGGGAGGGGAGACGGGGAGCTGTTTTTT. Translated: CASSISSGRGDGELFF.

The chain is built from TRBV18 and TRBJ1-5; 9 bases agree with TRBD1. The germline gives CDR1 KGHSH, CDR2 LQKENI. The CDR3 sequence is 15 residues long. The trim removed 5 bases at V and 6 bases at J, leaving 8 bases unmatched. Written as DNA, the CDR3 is TGTGCCAGCTCATTTCAGGACAGGGGAGTTCAGCCCCAGCATTTT. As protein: CASSFQDRGVQPQHF.

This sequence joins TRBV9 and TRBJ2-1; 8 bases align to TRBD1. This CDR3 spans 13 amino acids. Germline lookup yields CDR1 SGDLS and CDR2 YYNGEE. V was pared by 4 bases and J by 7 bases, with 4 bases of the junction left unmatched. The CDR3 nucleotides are TGTGCCAGCAGCCCAGGACAGGGTAATGAGCAGTTCTTC. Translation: CASSPGQGNEQFF. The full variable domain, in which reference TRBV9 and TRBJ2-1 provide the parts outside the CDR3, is DSGVTQTPKHLITATGQRVTLRCSPRSGDLSVYWYQQSLDQGLQFLIQYYNGEERAKGNILERFSAQQFPDLHSELNLSSLELGDSALYFCASSPGQGNEQFFGPGTRLTVL.

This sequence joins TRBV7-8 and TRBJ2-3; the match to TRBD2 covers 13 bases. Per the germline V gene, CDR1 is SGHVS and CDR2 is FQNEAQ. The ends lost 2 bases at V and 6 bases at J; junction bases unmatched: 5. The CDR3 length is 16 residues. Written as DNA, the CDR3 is TGTGCCAGCAGCTTAAGGACTAGCGGGAGCGGGGATACGCAGTATTTT. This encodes CASSLRTSGSGDTQYF.

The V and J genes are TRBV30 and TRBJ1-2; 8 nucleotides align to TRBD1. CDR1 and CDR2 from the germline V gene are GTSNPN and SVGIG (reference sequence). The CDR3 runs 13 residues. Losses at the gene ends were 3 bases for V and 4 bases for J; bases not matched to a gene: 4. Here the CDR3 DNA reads TGTGCCTGGAGATCCGACAGGGGCTATGGCTACACCTTC. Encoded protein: CAWRSDRGYGYTF.

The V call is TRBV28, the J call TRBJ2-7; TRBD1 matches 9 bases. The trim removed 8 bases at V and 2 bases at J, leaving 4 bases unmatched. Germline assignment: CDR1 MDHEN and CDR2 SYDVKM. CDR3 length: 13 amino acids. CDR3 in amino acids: CASSGQGTYEQYF. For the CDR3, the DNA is TGTGCCAGCTCAGGACAGGGGACCTACGAGCAGTACTTC.

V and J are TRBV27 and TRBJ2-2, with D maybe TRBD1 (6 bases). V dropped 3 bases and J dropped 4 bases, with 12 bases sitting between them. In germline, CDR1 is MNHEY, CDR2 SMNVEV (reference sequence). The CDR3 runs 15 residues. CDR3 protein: CASSFQGYGTGELFF. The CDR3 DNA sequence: TGTGCCAGCAGTTTTCAGGGGTACGGCACCGGGGAGCTGTTTTTT.

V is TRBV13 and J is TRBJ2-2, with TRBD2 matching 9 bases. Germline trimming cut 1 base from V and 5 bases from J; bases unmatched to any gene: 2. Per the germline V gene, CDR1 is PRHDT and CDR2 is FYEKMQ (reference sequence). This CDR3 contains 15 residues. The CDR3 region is CASSLASGATGELFF. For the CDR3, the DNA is TGTGCCAGCAGCTTAGCTAGCGGGGCGACCGGGGAGCTGTTTTTT.

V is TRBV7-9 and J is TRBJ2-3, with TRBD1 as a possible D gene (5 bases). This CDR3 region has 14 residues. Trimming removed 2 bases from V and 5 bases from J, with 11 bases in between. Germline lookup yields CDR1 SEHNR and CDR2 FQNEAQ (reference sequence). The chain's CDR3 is CASSLSQGVDTQYF. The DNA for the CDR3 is TGTGCCAGCAGCTTAAGTCAGGGTGTAGATACGCAGTATTTT.

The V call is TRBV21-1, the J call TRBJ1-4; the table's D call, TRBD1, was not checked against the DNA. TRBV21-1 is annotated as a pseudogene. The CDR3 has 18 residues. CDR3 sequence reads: CASSKREDRGERNEKLFF. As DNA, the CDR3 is TGTGCCAGCAGCAAAAGGGAGGACAGGGGCGAGCGAAATGAAAAACTGTTTTTT.